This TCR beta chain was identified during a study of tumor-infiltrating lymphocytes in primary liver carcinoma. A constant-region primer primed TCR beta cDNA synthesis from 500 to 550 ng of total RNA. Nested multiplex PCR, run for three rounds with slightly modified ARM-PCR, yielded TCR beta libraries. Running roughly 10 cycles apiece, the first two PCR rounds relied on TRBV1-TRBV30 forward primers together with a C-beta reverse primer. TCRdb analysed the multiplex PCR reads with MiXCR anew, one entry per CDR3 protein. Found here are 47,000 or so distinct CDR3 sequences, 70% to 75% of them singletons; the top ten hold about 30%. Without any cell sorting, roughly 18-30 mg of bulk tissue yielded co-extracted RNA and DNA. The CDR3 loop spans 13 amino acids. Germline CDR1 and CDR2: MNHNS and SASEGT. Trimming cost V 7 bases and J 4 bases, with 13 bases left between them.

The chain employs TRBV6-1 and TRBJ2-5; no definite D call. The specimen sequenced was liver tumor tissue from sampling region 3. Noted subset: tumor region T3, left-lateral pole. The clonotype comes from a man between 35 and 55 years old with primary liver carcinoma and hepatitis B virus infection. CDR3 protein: CASILRCGETQYF. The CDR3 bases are TGTGCCAGCATCCTGCGCTGTGGAGAGACCCAGTACTTC.